This T cell receptor beta chain was captured by sequencing in a study of T cells in Graves' hyperthyroidism and ophthalmopathy. Notes on the study in general: Ophthalmopathy was predicted by the model a median of about six months ahead of onset. Stable hyperthyroidism was told apart from ophthalmopathy by a model built on 13 V-J features. Researchers found most expanded thyroid clonotypes above 0.001 in blood as well.

TCR beta CDR3 regions were amplified from RNA transcripts. First-round RT-PCR of the TCR CDR3 relied on the HTBI primer set. TCRdb processed the multiplex PCR reads anew with MiXCR; each CDR3 protein has one entry. The table has 500,000 to 750,000 distinct CDR3 sequences, 15% to 17% seen once; the top ten hold approximately 7%. There are many counts of this clonotype. Antigen: not known. V was shortened by 1 base and J by 0 bases, with 16 bases between the two germline ends. This CDR3 is 17 amino acids long. Germline loops: CDR1 SGHAT, CDR2 FQNNGV. The clonotype was recovered from a woman in her thirties with Graves' hyperthyroidism. The chain links TRBV11-2 to TRBJ2-7; D is perhaps TRBD1 (5 bases). The specimen sequenced was blood. DNA for the CDR3: TGTGCCAGCAGCTTAGGTCCAGGGTTTCCGAGCTCCTACGAGCAGTACTTC. Its translation is CASSLGPGFPSSYEQYF.